This record looks at one T cell receptor (beta chain) sequence and its context. TCRdb's copy holds only in-frame clones and misses some; the assay was immunoSEQ multiplex PCR. Here the sample spans approximately 280,000 clones, roughly 85% being singletons. The source of the sample is a study of blood T cell repertoires in COVID-19. The overall study: Samples came from the United States, Italy and Spain, spanning acute and convalescent COVID-19. The analysed material was cDNA or gDNA that came from T cells, B-cell-depleted T cells, or PBMCs.

Cohort allocation depended upon clinical history that participants reported. Exposed volunteers were people who met a COVID-19 case within 2 weeks before study entry. The receptor's source is a man aged 35-49 years who had been exposed to COVID-19. The specimen sequenced was PBMCs or T cells enriched from blood (not recorded which).

This chain's CDR3 is CAVQGQGGNTIYF. CDR3 nucleotides: TGTGCCGTCCAGGGGCAAGGAGGAAACACCATATATTTT. The chain uses TRBV30 and TRBJ1-3; D possibly corresponds to TRBD1 (6 bases). Germline-derived CDR1 and CDR2 are GTSNPN and SVGIG (reference sequence). The length of the CDR3 is 13 residues. Trimming stripped 8 bases from V and 4 bases from J, with 15 bases between. Filled out from reference TRBV30 and TRBJ1-3, the complete variable domain reads SQTIHQWPATLVQPVGSPLSLECTVEGTSNPNLYWYRQAAGRGLQLLFYSVGIGQISSEVPQNLSASRPQDRQFILSSKKLLLSDSGFYLCAVQGQGGNTIYFGEGSWLTVV.